This T cell receptor (beta chain) is from a study of T cell repertoires in cytomegalovirus infection. This clonotype was detected only a few times. The length of the CDR3 is 15 residues. V gave up 6 bases and J gave up 0 bases, with 12 bases separating them. One entry per CDR3 protein, called by TCRdb with MiXCR from the reads. The table includes about 680,000 distinct CDR3 sequences, more than 20% detected once. Sequenced sample: CD8+ T cells from PBMCs. The TCR originated in a human donor in good health (CMV status not recorded). Some clones in this sample may be carry-over from other donors' samples. V usage is TRBV12-3 or TRBV12-4 and J usage is TRBJ1-3; D unresolved. The DNA for the CDR3 is TGTGCCAGCAGCTCGGAGGCCCTCTCTGGAAACACCATATATTTT. Its protein is CASSSEALSGNTIYF.